This T cell receptor beta chain derives from a study of tumor-infiltrating lymphocytes in primary liver carcinoma. Study-wide context: The patients included men and women who were aged 30 to 69 years.

Extraction of RNA together with DNA used roughly 20-33 mg of unsorted bulk tissue. Among the patients, all had chronic HBV infection and none had been treated. Each tumor had five separate regions sampled. The V gene lost 5 bases and the J gene lost 0 bases, with 17 bases spanning the gap. The CDR3 is 18 residues long. Germline loops: CDR1 MNHNS, CDR2 SASEGT. A constant-region primer served to make TCR beta cDNA from about 530 ng total RNA. Three nested multiplex PCR rounds, a slightly modified ARM-PCR, produced the libraries for TCR beta. PCR rounds one and two used TRBV1-TRBV30 forward primers with a C-beta reverse primer for roughly 10 cycles each. TCRdb re-called the multiplex PCR reads with MiXCR, one entry per CDR3 protein. The repertoire includes roughly 200,000 distinct CDR3 sequences, around four fifths of them detected once, and roughly 18% sits in the top ten. Whole-study results and caveats: Reduced overlap was seen in tumor-adjacent and tumor-blood pairs versus tumor region pairs.

A word on this clonotype: The antigen is unknown.

The source is a man aged 35 to 55 with primary liver carcinoma and hepatitis B virus infection. The sequenced material came from tumor tissue from primary liver carcinoma. J is TRBJ2-6 and V is TRBV6-1, with D perhaps matching TRBD1 (6 bases). The CDR3 protein is CASSTRQVRFSGANVLTF. Written as DNA, the CDR3 is TGTGCCAGCAGTACCAGACAGGTACGATTCTCTGGGGCCAACGTCCTGACTTTC.